Listed here is a single T cell receptor beta chain. Its antigen is not known. Stated treatment: oral pan-JAK inhibitor, 5-10 mg twice daily. The researchers isolated CD4+ and CD8+ T cells from PBMCs by sorting. Extracted from the samples, RNA was reverse transcribed into cDNA to serve as the sequencing template. The protocol was immunoSEQ multiplex PCR, while the TCRdb copy is restricted to in-frame clones and leaves out a portion. In the table there are some 110,000 clones, roughly three fifths of which are singletons. The CDR3 extends over 13 amino acids. CDR1 is SGHDT and CDR2 is YYEEEE in the germline V gene. The V and J ends lost 4 bases and 3 bases respectively, with 10 bases between them. The sample belongs to a study of CD8+ T cells in alopecia areata. About the research overall: In an open-label trial, patients got 5 to 10 mg tofacitinib twice daily.

Study-wide findings and caveats: Numerous clones, expanded in lesions, remained in scalp and blood during tofacitinib. Among patients, TCR sharing was less clear than in mice, a difference possibly due in part to HLA diversity in the patient population.

The rearrangement links TRBV5-6 to TRBJ1-2; D gene uncertain. The clonotype comes from a human donor with alopecia areata. Sequencing used CD8+ T cells sorted from blood, obtained at week 24, from a patient treated with tofacitinib. The CDR3 bases are TGTGCCAGCAGCACCGGTCTTGACTATGGCTACACCTTC. This encodes CASSTGLDYGYTF.